This entry describes one T cell receptor beta chain. Its matching antigen is unknown. Sequenced by immunoSEQ multiplex PCR; TCRdb stores in-frame clones only, minus some. The sample records roughly 2.2 million clones, 85% to 95% being singletons. The data were obtained in a study of shared clonotypes between healthy human individuals. Looking at the study overall: Per-donor plates numbered three CD4 naive, three CD4 memory, two CD8 naive and one CD8 memory.

Germline CDR1 and CDR2: SGHAT and FQNNGV. Trimming pared 4 bases from V and 4 bases from J, leaving 10 bases between. The CDR3 loop spans 13 amino acids. Study results and caveats: Relative to memory subsets, naive subsets generally showed larger estimated richness.

Sequenced material: naive CD4+ T cells from PBMCs. The subset was: CD45RA+ positively selected. This receptor was identified in a young man in good health. Some clones in this sample may be carry-over from other donors' samples. The chain uses TRBV11-2 and TRBJ1-2; D uncertain. This CDR3 reads CASSSVGIYGYTF. The CDR3 DNA is TGTGCCAGCAGCTCCGTCGGGATCTATGGCTACACCTTC.